This T cell receptor (beta chain) was found in a study of T cells in Graves' hyperthyroidism and ophthalmopathy. Ten or more counts support this clonotype. Amplification of TCR beta CDR3 regions was performed using RNA transcripts as template. First-round RT-PCR of the TCR CDR3 relied on the HTBI primer set. TCRdb reanalysed the multiplex PCR reads using MiXCR and keeps one entry per CDR3 protein. The sample carries 35,000 or so distinct CDR3 sequences, roughly 52% recorded once. Looked up from germline, CDR1 is DFQATT and CDR2 is SNEGSKA (reference sequence). This CDR3 comprises 15 residues. Losses at the gene ends were 0 bases for V and 6 bases for J; bases not matched to a gene: 5.

The TCR originated in a man between 35 and 55 years old with Graves' ophthalmopathy. The chain employs TRBV20-1 and TRBJ1-5; TRBD1 matches 10 bases. The sample taken for sequencing was blood. CDR3 DNA sequence: TGCAGTGCTAGAGATCCGGGACAGGGGACTCAGCCCCAGCATTTT. Amino acids: CSARDPGQGTQPQHF.